This T cell receptor beta chain was captured in a study of blood T cell repertoires in COVID-19. About the study: Recovery among Cohort 3 donors was established by two negative PCRs, clearance, or symptom resolution. Donors in the United States, Italy and Spain gave samples during acute or convalescent COVID-19.

Source study methods: The authors estimated nucleated cell counts from reference gene primer amplification. Measured with immunoSEQ multiplex PCR; TCRdb has only the in-frame clones, and not every one. D and trimming come from the DNA, and the V and J calls and clone size come from that table. Of approximately 240,000 clones in the sample, 86% were seen once. The sample holds one count of this clone. The CDR3 contains 13 residues. The V and J ends lost 6 bases and 4 bases respectively, with 12 bases between them. The germline V gene has CDR1 MNHEY and CDR2 SVGAGI. Input material: PBMCs or T cells enriched from blood (not recorded which). The chain uses TRBV6-5 and TRBJ1-1, with no clear D. The receptor was derived from a woman in her forties or fifties in a cohort exposed to, infected with or recovered from COVID-19 (not recorded which). The CDR3 bases are TGTGCCAGCAGATACACTCGGGTCACTGAAGCTTTCTTT. Translation: CASRYTRVTEAFF.